The 19 T cell receptor beta chains below all came from one sample that was sequenced in a study of T cell changes during pregnancy in multiple sclerosis. Clones were sequenced by immunoSEQ multiplex PCR, and TCRdb holds only the in-frame ones, with some missing. This sample carries fewer than 140,000 clones, about 89% of them seen once, and the ten largest clones take approximately 1.5%. Sequencing used peripheral blood, obtained before pregnancy. The receptor source for this set is a female donor with multiple sclerosis, enrolled in a pregnancy study.

This clone was seen a handful of times. The chain combines TRBV9 with TRBJ2-1, with D possibly matching TRBD2 (5 bases). The V gene lost 4 bases and the J gene lost 0 bases, with 11 bases spanning the gap. This CDR3 has 15 amino acids. Germline CDR1 and CDR2: SGDLS and YYNGEE. The CDR3 bases are TGTGCCAGCAGCCCAAGCGGAAGCTCCTACAATGAGCAGTTCTTC. Residues: CASSPSGSSYNEQFF.

The chain is built from TRBV7-2 and TRBJ2-5; D not certain. V lost 1 base, J lost 1 base, and 7 bases lay in between. The CDR3 extends over 14 amino acids. CDR1 and CDR2 (germline): SGHTA, FQGNSA. The CDR3 bases are TGTGCCAGCAGCTTAGGGGCCACCCAAGAGACCCAGTACTTC. Translating it yields CASSLGATQETQYF.

The chain joins TRBV30 to TRBJ1-5; maybe TRBD1 (5 bases). The V gene's germline CDR1 is GTSNPN and CDR2 SVGIG (reference sequence). The length of the CDR3 is 14 residues. Trimming cost V 1 base and J 3 bases, with 10 bases left between them. The CDR3 nucleotides read TGTGCCTGGAGTGGACAGACCTTCAATCAGCCCCAGCATTTT. This sequence encodes CAWSGQTFNQPQHF.

This rearrangement joins TRBV19 to TRBJ1-3; tentatively, D is TRBD1 (5 bases). Between the trimmed V and J ends, which lost 4 bases and 2 bases, there was a span of 12 bases. Germline V gene lookup returns CDR1 LNHDA and CDR2 SQIVND (reference sequence). CDR3 length: 15 amino acids. CDR3 protein: CASSTHRSAGNTIYF. Written as DNA, the CDR3 is TGTGCCAGTAGTACACACAGGTCTGCTGGAAACACCATATATTTT.

J is TRBJ2-5 and V is TRBV2, with a possible D match to TRBD2 (6 bases). CDR3 size: 13 residues. Trimming removed 10 bases at V and 5 bases at J, with 17 bases between. Germline assignment: CDR1 SNHLY and CDR2 FYNNEI. Here the CDR3 reads CANHGGEMETQYF. CDR3 coding DNA: TGTGCCAACCATGGAGGGGAAATGGAGACCCAGTACTTC. Full variable domain (remainder filled in from reference TRBV2 and TRBJ2-5): EPEVTQTPSHQVTQMGQEVILRCVPISNHLYFYWYRQILGQKVEFLVSFYNNEISEKSEIFDDQFSVERPDGSNFTLKIRSTKLEDSAMYFCANHGGEMETQYFGPGTRLLVL.

V and J are TRBV27 and TRBJ1-1; 7 bases agree with TRBD1. Germline V gene lookup returns CDR1 MNHEY and CDR2 SMNVEV (reference sequence). The CDR3 consists of 13 residues. V gave up 8 bases and J gave up 0 bases; unmatched junction bases: 3. Here the CDR3 DNA reads TGTGCCAGCTCGGGACAGTTGAACACTGAAGCTTTCTTT. Residues: CASSGQLNTEAFF.

The rearrangement uses TRBV7-3 and TRBJ2-3; TRBD2 matches 10 bases. This CDR3 is built from 16 residues. Trimming took 5 bases from V and 11 from J; bases not matched to a gene: 16. CDR1 SGHTA and CDR2 FQGTGA come from the germline V gene. CDR3 sequence (DNA): TGTGCCAGCAGCGCGCTAGCGGGGGCTACACAGATACTGCAGTATTTT. Its protein is CASSALAGATQILQYF.

Notes on this clone: Different DNA sequences within this sample yield the same CDR3. J is TRBJ1-3 and V is TRBV18; 7 bases map to TRBD1. The CDR3 spans 16 residues. Per germline, CDR1 KGHSH and CDR2 LQKENI. The V segment lost 3 bases and the J segment 0 bases; nucleotides outside the gene matches: 5. CDR3 sequence reads: CASSPGQPNSGNTIYF. CDR3 nucleotides: TGTGCCAGCTCACCGGGACAGCCGAACTCTGGAAACACCATATATTTT. Full variable domain (remainder filled in from reference TRBV18 and TRBJ1-3): NAGVMQNPRHLVRRRGQEARLRCSPMKGHSHVYWYRQLPEEGLKFMVYLQKENIIDESGMPKERFSAEFPKEGPSILRIQQVVRGDSAAYFCASSPGQPNSGNTIYFGEGSWLTVV.

The chain recombines TRBV10-3 with TRBJ2-7; 14 bases line up with TRBD2. The CDR3 runs to 16 residues. CDR1 and CDR2 from the germline V gene are ENHRY and SYGVKD. The V and J ends lost 4 bases and 5 bases, in that order; junction bases with no gene match: 7. The CDR3 DNA sequence: TGTGCCATCAGTGGTGGACTAGCGGGGGGAGACAACGAGCAGTACTTC. It specifies CAISGGLAGGDNEQYF.

Worth noting for this clone: An end of the junction differs from the germline gene, which may be a read error. V usage is TRBV7-7 and J usage is TRBJ2-7; TRBD2 matches at 9 bases. The germline V gene encodes CDR1 SSHAT and CDR2 FNYEAQ (reference sequence). The CDR3 has 15 residues. The CDR3 sequence is CASSPGLAQTYEQYF. The CDR3 DNA sequence: TGTGCTAGCAGCCCCGGACTAGCGCAAACCTACGAGCAGTACTTC.

This clone was observed a single time. The V gene is TRBV7-3, the J gene TRBJ2-2; D gene uncertain. Trimming shortened V by 0 bases and J by 7 bases, and 15 bases separated the two germline ends. The germline V gene has CDR1 SGHTA and CDR2 FQGTGA. CDR3 length: 16 amino acids. In DNA form, the CDR3 reads TGTGCCAGCAGCTTAACTCGCCCAGGTTATGGCGGGGAGCTGTTTTTT. As protein: CASSLTRPGYGGELFF.

The CDR3 reads CASSARLAGGNEQFF. The DNA for the CDR3 is TGTGCCAGCAGCGCCCGACTAGCGGGGGGAAATGAGCAGTTCTTC. The rearrangement links TRBV9 to TRBJ2-1; 13 bases map to TRBD2. The length of the CDR3 is 15 residues. V gave up 3 bases and J gave up 7 bases; unmatched junction bases: 4. Germline V gives CDR1 SGDLS, CDR2 YYNGEE.

This clone appeared a few times. The V call is TRBV14, the J call TRBJ2-1, with D unresolved. The CDR3 consists of 14 residues. Trimming shortened V by 4 bases and J by 10 bases, and 17 bases separated the two germline ends. Germline assignment: CDR1 SGHDN and CDR2 FVKESK. The CDR3: CASSPAGFYGEQFF. The CDR3 DNA reads TGTGCCAGCAGCCCAGCCGGGTTTTACGGGGAGCAGTTCTTC.

This rearrangement joins TRBV28 to TRBJ2-7, with 9 bases matching TRBD2. The CDR3 covers 15 residues. Germline trimming cut 0 bases from V and 4 bases from J; bases unmatched to any gene: 4. CDR1 and CDR2 from the germline V gene are MDHEN and SYDVKM. CDR3 DNA sequence: TGTGCCAGCAGTTTATGGCTAGCGGGAACGTACGAGCAGTACTTC. This sequence encodes CASSLWLAGTYEQYF.

The chain carries TRBV9 and TRBJ1-4; 9 positions agree with TRBD1. Germline CDR1 SGDLS, CDR2 YYNGEE. CDR3 size: 19 residues. Losses at the gene ends were 0 bases for V and 0 bases for J; bases not matched to a gene: 9. CDR3 in amino acids: CASSVDGTGRIATNEKLFF. In nucleotides, the CDR3 is TGTGCCAGCAGCGTAGATGGGACAGGGCGAATTGCAACTAATGAAAAACTGTTTTTT.

The gene calls are TRBV4-1 and TRBJ2-2; the D is unclear. The germline gives CDR1 MGHRA, CDR2 YSYEKL. V lost 9 bases to trimming and J lost 3 bases, with 11 bases between them. CDR3 length: 13 residues. CDR3 nucleotide sequence: TGCGCCAGTTCTCCGTTTTACACCGGGGAGCTGTTTTTT. Translation gives CASSPFYTGELFF.

The rearrangement links TRBV28 to TRBJ2-1, with D maybe TRBD2 (6 bases). The CDR3 totals 12 residues. Deletions cut 4 bases from V and 13 bases from J, with 14 bases between. CDR1 MDHEN and CDR2 SYDVKM come from the germline V gene. The CDR3 DNA sequence: TGTGCCAGCAGTTCTCCGGGACTTTCACAGTTCTTC. It is translated as CASSSPGLSQFF.

This chain joins TRBV30 and TRBJ2-3; 9 bases agree with TRBD1. The germline V gene encodes CDR1 GTSNPN and CDR2 SVGIG (reference sequence). This CDR3 has 12 residues. CDR3 sequence reads: CAGQGSADTQYF. In DNA, the CDR3 is TGTGCAGGACAGGGGAGTGCAGATACGCAGTATTTT.

The CDR3 reads CASSPASGETQYF. The CDR3 bases are TGTGCCAGCAGTCCCGCTAGTGGCGAGACCCAGTACTTC. V and J are TRBV11-2 and TRBJ2-5; D gene uncertain. The CDR3 runs 13 residues. V dropped 6 bases and J dropped 5 bases, with 13 bases sitting between them. The germline CDR1 and CDR2 sequences are SGHAT and FQNNGV.